The 29 T cell receptor beta chains given below trace back to one sample, sequenced in a study of early T cells in non-severe SARS-CoV-2 infection. TCRdb re-derived calls from the 5' RACE reads in MiXCR, one entry per CDR3 protein. The sample includes about 60,000 distinct CDR3 sequences, 8.5% to 9.5% of them seen just once. The sample comprised whole blood. Receptor source: an adult who was a healthcare worker with PCR-confirmed SARS-CoV-2 infection or an uninfected control (not recorded which).

The rearrangement links TRBV6-1 to TRBJ1-1; D unclear. The germline V gene encodes CDR1 MNHNS and CDR2 SASEGT. The V and J ends lost 4 bases and 1 base respectively, with 13 bases between them. The CDR3 extends over 15 amino acids. CDR3 in DNA: TGTGCCAGCAGTGGGATGGCAGGTCCGAACACTGAAGCTTTCTTT. It encodes CASSGMAGPNTEAFF.

The CDR3: CSARDAFAGGLADTQYF. The CDR3 DNA reads TGCAGTGCTAGAGATGCCTTTGCGGGGGGGCTGGCGGATACGCAGTATTTT. The gene calls are TRBV20-1 and TRBJ2-3; 9 bases match TRBD2. The CDR3 is 17 amino acids. CDR1 DFQATT and CDR2 SNEGSKA come from the germline V gene (reference sequence). Losses at the gene ends were 0 bases for V and 6 bases for J; bases not matched to a gene: 13.

The V and J genes are TRBV12-5 and TRBJ2-1, with 7 bases matching TRBD1. Germline CDR1 is LGHNT and CDR2 is FRNRAP. Trimming at V came to 5 bases and at J to 0 bases, leaving 7 bases not matched to a gene. The CDR3 consists of 16 residues. CDR3 amino acids: CASGTRQGASYNEQFF. The CDR3 DNA is TGTGCTAGTGGTACCCGACAGGGAGCCTCCTACAATGAGCAGTTCTTC.

This clonotype has a handful of counts. This chain uses TRBV4-1 with TRBJ2-7; no clear D gene. Trimming removed 4 bases at V and 1 base at J, with 14 bases between. The CDR3 is 15 residues long. Germline assignment: CDR1 MGHRA and CDR2 YSYEKL. The CDR3 DNA reads as TGCGCCAGCAGCCGCACCCTACAAGAGTCCTACGAGCAGTACGTC. This codes for CASSRTLQESYEQYV.

This clonotype showed up just a few times. DNA for the CDR3: TGTGCCAGCAGCCTAAGACTAGCGGGGCCCACCGGGGAGCTGTTTTTT. As protein: CASSLRLAGPTGELFF. This sequence joins TRBV11-2 and TRBJ2-2, with 11 bases identical to TRBD2. Per the germline V gene, CDR1 is SGHAT and CDR2 is FQNNGV. Trimming at V came to 5 bases and at J to 4 bases, leaving 6 bases not matched to a gene. The CDR3 is made up of 16 amino acids.

This clonotype was counted only a few times. The chain is built from TRBV5-1 and TRBJ2-1; TRBD1 might be the D (6 bases). Trimming shortened V by 0 bases and J by 5 bases, and 18 bases separated the two germline ends. From germline, CDR1 is SGHRS and CDR2 YFSETQ. The length of the CDR3 is 17 residues. CDR3 in amino acids: CASSLEGVMGPNNEQFF. The CDR3 DNA follows: TGCGCCAGCAGCTTGGAGGGGGTAATGGGACCAAACAATGAGCAGTTCTTC.

At least ten counts were recorded for this clonotype. J is TRBJ2-3 and V is TRBV6-6; D not resolved. Trimming cost V 8 bases and J 3 bases, with 15 bases left between them. This CDR3 is 14 amino acids long. Germline V gene lookup returns CDR1 MNHNY and CDR2 SVGAGI (reference sequence). The CDR3 DNA follows: TGTGCCAGCTCATATCCGTCGCGGACAGATACGCAGTATTTT. Amino acids: CASSYPSRTDTQYF.

The chain joins TRBV20-1 to TRBJ2-1; TRBD1 is a possible D gene (6 bases). This CDR3 region has 15 residues. Germline assignment: CDR1 DFQATT and CDR2 SNEGSKA (reference sequence). Trimming left V 2 bases short and J 0 bases short, with 11 bases between. CDR3 residues: CSARKQGSSYNEQFF. CDR3 in DNA: TGCAGTGCTAGAAAACAGGGTAGCTCCTACAATGAGCAGTTCTTC.

This clonotype came up many times. The chain uses TRBV20-1 and TRBJ1-5; D is perhaps TRBD1 (5 bases). The germline V gene has CDR1 DFQATT and CDR2 SNEGSKA (reference sequence). Trimming stripped 0 bases from V and 0 bases from J, with 18 bases between. The CDR3 has 18 residues. The DNA of the CDR3 is TGCAGTGCTAGAGACGGAATACTTGACAGATATAGCAATCAGCCCCAGCATTTT. Its translation is CSARDGILDRYSNQPQHF.

This clonotype came up many times. The chain links TRBV29-1 to TRBJ1-5, with D possibly matching TRBD1 (6 bases). This CDR3 is built from 14 residues. Germline CDR1 and CDR2: SQVTM and ANQGSEA. Trimming shortened V by 1 base and J by 8 bases, and 15 bases separated the two germline ends. The CDR3 DNA is TGCAGCGTTGAAGGGGTGGCAGGGGAAGAGCCCCAGCATTTT. Its protein product is CSVEGVAGEEPQHF.

This clonotype has ten or more counts. The chain links TRBV28 to TRBJ2-7; D might be TRBD2 (6 bases). This CDR3 contains 13 residues. With 7 bases removed from V and 6 bases from J, the gap between germline ends came to 16 bases. Germline V CDR1 and CDR2: MDHEN, SYDVKM. DNA of the CDR3: TGTGCCAGCAATCGTGGCGGGGTTGGCGAGCAGTACGTC. It is translated as CASNRGGVGEQYV.

The chain recombines TRBV18 with TRBJ2-7; 7 bases line up with TRBD1. J lost 3 bases, V lost 5 bases, and 7 bases had no gene match. CDR3 length equals 14 residues. CDR1 is KGHSH and CDR2 is LQKENI in the germline V gene. For the CDR3, the DNA is TGTGCCAGCTCATTTACCGGGACAGTCTACGAGCAGTACGTC. Encoded protein: CASSFTGTVYEQYV.

The gene calls are TRBV18 and TRBJ1-2, with a possible D match to TRBD1 (5 bases). V lost 5 bases and J lost 8, with 15 bases in between. Germline V gene data show CDR1 as KGHSH and CDR2 as LQKENI. This CDR3 is built from 13 residues. CDR3 sequence reads: CASSSASGGGYTF. CDR3 nucleotides: TGTGCCAGCTCATCCGCCTCCGGGGGAGGCTACACCTTC.

This clonotype was detected only a few times. This rearrangement joins TRBV7-3 to TRBJ2-5, with 7 bases fitting TRBD2. The CDR3 consists of 14 residues. Losses at the gene ends were 5 bases for V and 4 bases for J; bases not matched to a gene: 7. CDR1 SGHTA and CDR2 FQGTGA come from the germline V gene. This chain's CDR3 is CASSRSGTRETQYF. As DNA, the CDR3 is TGTGCCAGCAGCCGAAGCGGGACCCGAGAGACCCAGTACTTC.

The genes are TRBV12-3 or TRBV12-4 and TRBJ1-2; TRBD1 matches at 9 bases. V dropped 5 bases and J dropped 5; count of bases not matched to a gene: 6. This CDR3 has 14 residues. This CDR3 is CASSQNGQGYGYTF. As DNA, the CDR3 is TGTGCCAGCAGTCAAAACGGACAGGGGTATGGCTACACCTTC.

This clonotype came up a few times. The rearrangement uses TRBV4-1 and TRBJ1-2; D unresolved. V gave up 3 bases and J gave up 0 bases, with 11 bases separating them. CDR1 and CDR2 from the germline V gene are MGHRA and YSYEKL. CDR3 length: 15 residues. CDR3 bases: TGCGCCAGCAGCCAGCAGGAGGCCTCTAACTATGGCTACACCTTC. This translates into CASSQQEASNYGYTF.

There are many counts of this clonotype. The chain is built from TRBV4-1 and TRBJ2-2; a possible D gene is TRBD2 (6 bases). The CDR3 is 12 amino acids. Germline lookup yields CDR1 MGHRA and CDR2 YSYEKL. V shed 8 bases and J shed 5 bases, with 9 bases lying between them. CDR3 DNA sequence: TGCGCCAGCCGGGGGACGACCGGGGAGCTGTTTTTT. Translation gives CASRGTTGELFF.

This clonotype was seen more than once but under ten times. The chain has TRBV29-1 and TRBJ1-2; D might be TRBD1 (5 bases). The V gene lost 1 base and the J gene lost 6 bases, with 9 bases spanning the gap. This CDR3 is built from 12 residues. In germline, CDR1 is SQVTM, CDR2 ANQGSEA. Written as DNA, the CDR3 is TGCAGCGTTGAAGGGGGGAATGATGGCTACACCTTC. Translated: CSVEGGNDGYTF.

This chain connects TRBV10-3 to TRBJ2-3; D gene uncertain. The CDR3 runs 13 residues. V gave up 6 bases and J gave up 2 bases, with 9 bases separating them. From germline, CDR1 is ENHRY and CDR2 SYGVKD. The CDR3 nucleotides are TGTGCCATCAGCAAACTTCCCACAGATACGCAGTATTTT. Encoded protein: CAISKLPTDTQYF.

This clonotype was counted many times. The chain employs TRBV20-1 and TRBJ1-1, with 8 bases identical to TRBD1. The CDR3 runs to 13 residues. V was clipped by 4 bases and J by 7 bases; unmatched bases: 8. Per the germline V gene, CDR1 is DFQATT and CDR2 is SNEGSKA (reference sequence). The CDR3 spells CSAKSGQVYEAFF. In DNA form, the CDR3 reads TGCAGTGCTAAGTCGGGACAGGTATATGAAGCTTTCTTT.

This clonotype was counted ten times or more. The gene calls are TRBV10-3 and TRBJ2-3, with TRBD1 identical over 8 bases. Losses at the gene ends were 6 bases for V and 5 bases for J; bases not matched to a gene: 4. Per germline, CDR1 ENHRY and CDR2 SYGVKD. This CDR3 region has 13 residues. CDR3 in DNA: TGTGCCATCAGCTCAGGGGGCCAAGATACGCAGTATTTT. Encoded protein: CAISSGGQDTQYF.

This clonotype was seen many times. The rearrangement uses TRBV7-9 and TRBJ2-7; the D is unclear. The CDR3 covers 12 residues. V gave up 3 bases and J gave up 2 bases, with 5 bases separating them. Germline assignment: CDR1 SEHNR and CDR2 FQNEAQ (reference sequence). DNA of the CDR3: TGTGCCAGCAGCTTTCGGCCCTACGAGCAGTACTTC. Its protein product is CASSFRPYEQYF.

This clonotype was picked up many times. The chain links TRBV5-5 to TRBJ2-6; tentatively, D is TRBD2 (5 bases). Trimming left V 0 bases short and J 0 bases short, with 13 bases between. Germline CDR1 SGHKS, CDR2 YYEKEE (reference sequence). The CDR3 has 18 residues. The CDR3 bases are TGTGCCAGCAGCTTGGGCGGAGGAGTCCGCTCTGGGGCCAACGTCCTGACTTTC. The encoded protein is CASSLGGGVRSGANVLTF. The full variable domain, completed using reference TRBV5-5 and TRBJ2-6, is DAGVTQSPTHLIKTRGQQVTLRCSPISGHKSVSWYQQVLGQGPQFIFQYYEKEERGRGNFPDRFSARQFPNYSSELNVNALLLGDSALYLCASSLGGGVRSGANVLTFGAGSRLTVL.

J is TRBJ2-3 and V is TRBV20-1, with TRBD2 identical over 13 bases. The CDR3 is 17 residues long. V shed 3 bases, J shed 0 bases, and the junction held 6 bases outside the gene matches. The germline V gene has CDR1 DFQATT and CDR2 SNEGSKA (reference sequence). CDR3 DNA sequence: TGCAGTGCTAGGGGACTAGCGGGGACGCCGAGCACAGATACGCAGTATTTT. It yields the protein CSARGLAGTPSTDTQYF.

The chain uses TRBV20-1 and TRBJ2-1, with D maybe TRBD1 (6 bases). Germline CDR1 reads DFQATT; CDR2 reads SNEGSKA (reference sequence). Trimming removed 2 bases at V and 2 bases at J, with 10 bases between. This CDR3 is 14 amino acids long. The CDR3 DNA is TGCAGTGCTAGACAGGGGTCAGCCTACAATGAGCAGTTCTTC. Its protein product is CSARQGSAYNEQFF.

V is TRBV7-8 and J is TRBJ2-5; D is unclear. The CDR3 is 12 residues long. The germline V and J ends were trimmed by 5 bases and 4 bases, with 8 bases remaining between them. Germline CDR1 is SGHVS and CDR2 is FQNEAQ. The CDR3: CASSRTRETQYF. The CDR3 DNA sequence: TGTGCCAGCAGCCGCACACGAGAGACCCAGTACTTC.

This clonotype was detected ten times or more. This chain connects TRBV20-1 to TRBJ2-7, with D possibly matching TRBD2 (5 bases). Germline V gene data show CDR1 as DFQATT and CDR2 as SNEGSKA (reference sequence). CDR3 length: 14 residues. The V end was cut by 6 bases, the J end by 4 bases, with 19 bases between. CDR3 bases: TGCAGTGCCGCCAGCGGTGGTGGGGTTTACGAGCAGTACGTC. This codes for CSAASGGGVYEQYV.

This clonotype was seen ten or more times. The genes are TRBV9 and TRBJ2-3; D not certain. The CDR3 runs to 13 residues. Germline CDR1 and CDR2: SGDLS and YYNGEE. V dropped 6 bases and J dropped 2 bases, with 10 bases sitting between them. The CDR3 spells CASTVDLTDTQYF. In DNA form, the CDR3 reads TGTGCCAGCACGGTAGACCTCACAGATACGCAGTATTTT.

This clonotype has more than one count but fewer than ten. The chain employs TRBV29-1 and TRBJ1-1; the match to TRBD1 covers 7 bases. The length of the CDR3 is 12 residues. Trimming cost V 7 bases and J 3 bases; bases outside gene matches: 5. The germline CDR1 and CDR2 sequences are SQVTM and ANQGSEA. For the CDR3, the DNA is TGCAGCGGGACCGACAGGGACACTGAAGCTTTCTTT. It codes for CSGTDRDTEAFF.